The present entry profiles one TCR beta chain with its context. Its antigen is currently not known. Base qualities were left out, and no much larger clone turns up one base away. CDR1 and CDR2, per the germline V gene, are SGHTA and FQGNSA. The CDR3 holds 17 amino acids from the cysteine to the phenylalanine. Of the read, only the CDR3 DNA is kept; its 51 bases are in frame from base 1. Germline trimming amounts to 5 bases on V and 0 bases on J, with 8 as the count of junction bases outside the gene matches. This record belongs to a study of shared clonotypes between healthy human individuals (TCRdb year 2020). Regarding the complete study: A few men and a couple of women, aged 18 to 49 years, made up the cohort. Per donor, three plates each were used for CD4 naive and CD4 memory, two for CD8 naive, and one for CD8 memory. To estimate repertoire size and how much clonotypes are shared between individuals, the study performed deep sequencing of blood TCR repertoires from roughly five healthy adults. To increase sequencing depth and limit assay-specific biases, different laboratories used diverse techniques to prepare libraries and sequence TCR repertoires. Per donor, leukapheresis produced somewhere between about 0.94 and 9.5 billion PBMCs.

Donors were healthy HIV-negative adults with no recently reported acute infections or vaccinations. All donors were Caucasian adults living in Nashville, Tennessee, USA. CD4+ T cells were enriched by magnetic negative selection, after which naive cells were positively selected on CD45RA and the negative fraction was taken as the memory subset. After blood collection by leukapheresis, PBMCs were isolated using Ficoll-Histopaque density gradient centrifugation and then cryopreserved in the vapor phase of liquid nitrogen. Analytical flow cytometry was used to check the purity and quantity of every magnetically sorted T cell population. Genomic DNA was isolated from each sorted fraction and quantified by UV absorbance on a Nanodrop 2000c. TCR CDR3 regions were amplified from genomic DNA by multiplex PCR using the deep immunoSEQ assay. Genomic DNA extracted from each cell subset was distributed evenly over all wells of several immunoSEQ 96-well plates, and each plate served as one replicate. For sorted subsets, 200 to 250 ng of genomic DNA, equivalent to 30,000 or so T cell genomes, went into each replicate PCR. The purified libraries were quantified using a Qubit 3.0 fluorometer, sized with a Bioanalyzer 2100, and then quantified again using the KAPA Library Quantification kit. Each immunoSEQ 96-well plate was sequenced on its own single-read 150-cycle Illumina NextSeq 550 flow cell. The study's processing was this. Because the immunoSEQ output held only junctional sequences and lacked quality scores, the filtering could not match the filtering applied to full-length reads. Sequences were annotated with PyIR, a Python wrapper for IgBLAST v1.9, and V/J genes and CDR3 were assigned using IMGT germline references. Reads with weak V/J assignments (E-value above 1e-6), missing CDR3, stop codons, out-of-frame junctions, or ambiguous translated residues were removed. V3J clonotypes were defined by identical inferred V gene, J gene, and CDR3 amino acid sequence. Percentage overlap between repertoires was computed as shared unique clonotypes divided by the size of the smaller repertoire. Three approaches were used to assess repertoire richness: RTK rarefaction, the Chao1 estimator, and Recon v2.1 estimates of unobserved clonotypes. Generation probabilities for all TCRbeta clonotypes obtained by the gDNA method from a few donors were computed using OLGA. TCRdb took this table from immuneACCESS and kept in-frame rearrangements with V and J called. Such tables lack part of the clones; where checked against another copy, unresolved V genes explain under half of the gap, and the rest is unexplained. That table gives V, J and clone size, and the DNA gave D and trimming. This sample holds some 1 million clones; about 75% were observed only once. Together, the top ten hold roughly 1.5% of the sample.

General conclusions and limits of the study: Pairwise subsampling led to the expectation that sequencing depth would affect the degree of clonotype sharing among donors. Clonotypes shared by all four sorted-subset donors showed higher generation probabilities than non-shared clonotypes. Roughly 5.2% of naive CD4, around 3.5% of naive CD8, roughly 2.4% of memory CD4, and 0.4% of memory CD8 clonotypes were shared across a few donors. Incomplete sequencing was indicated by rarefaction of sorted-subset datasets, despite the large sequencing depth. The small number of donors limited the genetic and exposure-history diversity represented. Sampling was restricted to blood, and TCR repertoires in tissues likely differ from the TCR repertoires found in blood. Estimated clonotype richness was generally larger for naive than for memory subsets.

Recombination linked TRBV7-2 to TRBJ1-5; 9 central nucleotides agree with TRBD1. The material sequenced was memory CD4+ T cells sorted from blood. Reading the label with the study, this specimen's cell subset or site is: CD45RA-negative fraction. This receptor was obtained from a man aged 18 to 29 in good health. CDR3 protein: CASSVGTGSYSNQPQHF. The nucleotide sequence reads TGTGCCAGCAGCGTGGGGACAGGGTCTTATAGCAATCAGCCCCAGCATTTT.